The clone carrying this T cell receptor (beta chain) was recorded at least ten times. The target antigen is unknown. Building of the TCR beta libraries involved iRepertoire HTBI primers and Arm-PCR of CDR3 regions. TCRdb itself ran the multiplex PCR reads through MiXCR, one entry per CDR3 protein. The data contain about 470,000 distinct CDR3 sequences, around 15% of them singletons. This CDR3 comprises 16 residues. The germline V and J ends were trimmed by 1 base and 4 bases, with 16 bases remaining between them. CDR1 is SGHAT, CDR2 FQNNGV, per germline. Described time point: newly diagnosed GD, antithyroid drugs for less than 3 months. Construction of the TCR library relied on RNA isolated from PBMCs. The sample comes from a study of regulatory T cells in long-lasting Graves disease. Study observations and caveats: Patients whose Graves' disease persisted exhibited lower TCR diversity than those newly diagnosed.

The sample was also linked to a second study, of T cells in Graves' hyperthyroidism and ophthalmopathy.

The material sequenced was peripheral blood mononuclear cells (PBMCs), taken at new diagnosis, from a patient treated with antithyroid drugs. The chain uses TRBV11-2 and TRBJ2-5; possibly TRBD2 for D (5 bases). The clonotype was recovered from a man aged 35-49 years with Graves disease. CDR3 DNA: TGTGCCAGCAGCTTAGGGGTACGAGGCAGCGGAGAGACCCAGTACTTC. It encodes CASSLGVRGSGETQYF.